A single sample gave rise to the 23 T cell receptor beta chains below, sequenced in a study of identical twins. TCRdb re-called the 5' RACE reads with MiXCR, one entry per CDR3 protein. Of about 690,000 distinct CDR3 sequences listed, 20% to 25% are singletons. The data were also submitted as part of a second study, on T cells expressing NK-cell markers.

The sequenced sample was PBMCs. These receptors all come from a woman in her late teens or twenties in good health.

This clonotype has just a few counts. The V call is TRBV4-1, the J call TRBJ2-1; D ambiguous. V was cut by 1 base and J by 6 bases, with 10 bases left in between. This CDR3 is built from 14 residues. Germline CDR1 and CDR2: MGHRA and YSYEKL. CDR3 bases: TGCGCCAGCAGCCAAGGCCCTCTGAGCAATGAGCAGTTCTTC. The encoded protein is CASSQGPLSNEQFF.

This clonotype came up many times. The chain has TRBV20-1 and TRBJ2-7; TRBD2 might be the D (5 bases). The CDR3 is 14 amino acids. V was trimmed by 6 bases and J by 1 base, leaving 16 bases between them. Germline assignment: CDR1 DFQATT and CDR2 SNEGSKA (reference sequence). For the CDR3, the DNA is TGCAGTGCCATCCCGAGGGCGGTATCCTACGAGCAGTACTTC. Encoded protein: CSAIPRAVSYEQYF.

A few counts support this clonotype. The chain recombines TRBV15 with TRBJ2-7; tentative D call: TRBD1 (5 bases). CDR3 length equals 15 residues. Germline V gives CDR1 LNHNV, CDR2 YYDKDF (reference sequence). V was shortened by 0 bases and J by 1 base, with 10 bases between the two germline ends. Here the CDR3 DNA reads TGTGCCACCAGCAGAGATAACTACAGGTCCTACGAGCAGTACTTC. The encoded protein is CATSRDNYRSYEQYF.

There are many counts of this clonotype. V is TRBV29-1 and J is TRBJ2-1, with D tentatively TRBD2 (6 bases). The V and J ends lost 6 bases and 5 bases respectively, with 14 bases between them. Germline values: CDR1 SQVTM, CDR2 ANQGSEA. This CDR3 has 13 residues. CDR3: CSVPEGADNEQFF. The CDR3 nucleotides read TGCAGCGTCCCGGAGGGAGCGGACAATGAGCAGTTCTTC.

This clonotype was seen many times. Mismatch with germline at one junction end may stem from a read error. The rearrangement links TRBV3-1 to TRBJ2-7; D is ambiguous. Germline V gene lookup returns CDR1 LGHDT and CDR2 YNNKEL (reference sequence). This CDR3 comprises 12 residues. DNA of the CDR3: TGCGCCAGCAGCCAAACGGGTTACGAGCAGTACTTC. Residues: CASSQTGYEQYF.

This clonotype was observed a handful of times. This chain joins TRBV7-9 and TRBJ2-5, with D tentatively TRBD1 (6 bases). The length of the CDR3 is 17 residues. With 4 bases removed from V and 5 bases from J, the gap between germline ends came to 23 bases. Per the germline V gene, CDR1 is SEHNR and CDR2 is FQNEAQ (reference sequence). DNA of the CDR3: TGTGCCAGCAGCTCTCCAGGACAGCCTAATGGGTGGGAGACCCAGTACTTC. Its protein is CASSSPGQPNGWETQYF. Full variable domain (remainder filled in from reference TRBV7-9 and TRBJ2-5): DTGVSQNPRHKITKRGQNVTFRCDPISEHNRLYWYRQTLGQGPEFLTYFQNEAQLEKSRLLSDRFSAERPKGSFSTLEIQRTEQGDSAMYLCASSSPGQPNGWETQYFGPGTRLLVL.

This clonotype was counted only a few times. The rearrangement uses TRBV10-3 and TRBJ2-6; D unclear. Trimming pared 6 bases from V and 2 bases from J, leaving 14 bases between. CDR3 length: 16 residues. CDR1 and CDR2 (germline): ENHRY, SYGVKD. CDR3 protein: CAIRPVITTGANVLTF. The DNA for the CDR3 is TGTGCCATCAGGCCGGTGATCACAACTGGGGCCAACGTCCTGACTTTC.

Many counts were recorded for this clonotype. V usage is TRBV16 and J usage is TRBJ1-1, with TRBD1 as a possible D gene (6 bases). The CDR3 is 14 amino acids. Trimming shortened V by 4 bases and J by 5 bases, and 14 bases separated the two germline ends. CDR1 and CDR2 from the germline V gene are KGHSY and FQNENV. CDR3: CASSLTQGLTEAFF. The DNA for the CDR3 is TGTGCCAGCAGCCTAACACAGGGTCTGACTGAAGCTTTCTTT.

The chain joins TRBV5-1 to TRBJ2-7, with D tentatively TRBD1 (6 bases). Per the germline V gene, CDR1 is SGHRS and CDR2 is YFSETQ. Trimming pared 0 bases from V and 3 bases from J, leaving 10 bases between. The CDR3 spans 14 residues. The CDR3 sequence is CASSLEGTHYEQYF. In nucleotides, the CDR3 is TGCGCCAGCAGCTTGGAGGGGACACACTACGAGCAGTACTTC.

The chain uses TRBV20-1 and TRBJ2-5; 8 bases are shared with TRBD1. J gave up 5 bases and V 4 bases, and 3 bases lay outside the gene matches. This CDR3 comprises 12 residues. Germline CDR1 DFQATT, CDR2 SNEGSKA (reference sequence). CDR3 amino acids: CSANRGWETQYF. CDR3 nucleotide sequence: TGCAGTGCTAACAGGGGGTGGGAGACCCAGTACTTC.

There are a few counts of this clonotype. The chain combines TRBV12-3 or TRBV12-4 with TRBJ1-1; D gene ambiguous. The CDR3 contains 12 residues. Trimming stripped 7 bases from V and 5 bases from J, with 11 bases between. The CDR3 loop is CASTWSETEAFF. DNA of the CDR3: TGTGCCAGCACCTGGAGTGAAACTGAAGCTTTCTTT.

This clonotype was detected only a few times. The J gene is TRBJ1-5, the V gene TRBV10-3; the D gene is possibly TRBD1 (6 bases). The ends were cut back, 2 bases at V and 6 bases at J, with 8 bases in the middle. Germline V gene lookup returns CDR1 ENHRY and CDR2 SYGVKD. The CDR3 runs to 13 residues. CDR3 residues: CAISETGSQPQHF. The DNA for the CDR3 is TGTGCCATCAGTGAGACAGGGAGTCAGCCCCAGCATTTT.

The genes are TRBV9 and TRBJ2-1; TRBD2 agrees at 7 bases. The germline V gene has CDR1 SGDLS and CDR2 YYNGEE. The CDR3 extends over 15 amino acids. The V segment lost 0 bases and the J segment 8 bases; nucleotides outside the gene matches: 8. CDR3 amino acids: CASSVGGGVKDEQFF. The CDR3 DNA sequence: TGTGCCAGCAGCGTAGGGGGGGGAGTAAAGGATGAGCAGTTCTTC.

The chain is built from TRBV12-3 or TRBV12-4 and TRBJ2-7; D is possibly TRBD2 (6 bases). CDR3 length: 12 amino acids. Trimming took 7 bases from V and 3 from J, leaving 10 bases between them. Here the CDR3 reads CASTSSGYEQYF. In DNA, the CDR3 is TGTGCCAGCACCAGTAGCGGCTACGAGCAGTACTTC.

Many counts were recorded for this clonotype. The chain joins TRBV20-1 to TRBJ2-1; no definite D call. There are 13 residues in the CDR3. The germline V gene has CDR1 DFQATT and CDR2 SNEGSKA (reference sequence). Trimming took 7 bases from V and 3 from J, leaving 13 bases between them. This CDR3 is CSGVWGNYNEQFF. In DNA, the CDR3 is TGCAGTGGGGTGTGGGGTAACTACAATGAGCAGTTCTTC.

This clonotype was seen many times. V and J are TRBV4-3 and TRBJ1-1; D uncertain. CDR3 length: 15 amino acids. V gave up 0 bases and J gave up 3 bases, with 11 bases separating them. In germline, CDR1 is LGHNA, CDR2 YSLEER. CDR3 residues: CASSQDLVRHTEAFF. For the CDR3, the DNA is TGCGCCAGCAGCCAAGATCTTGTCCGGCACACTGAAGCTTTCTTT.

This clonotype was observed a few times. The CDR3 DNA reads TGTGCCAGCAGCCCGTCTAGCGGGGGGTCCTACAATGAGCAGTTCTTC. Amino acid sequence: CASSPSSGGSYNEQFF. The chain carries TRBV7-3 and TRBJ2-1; 11 nucleotides line up with TRBD2. The germline V gene encodes CDR1 SGHTA and CDR2 FQGTGA. The CDR3 is 16 residues long. The trim removed 5 bases at V and 1 base at J, leaving 4 bases unmatched.

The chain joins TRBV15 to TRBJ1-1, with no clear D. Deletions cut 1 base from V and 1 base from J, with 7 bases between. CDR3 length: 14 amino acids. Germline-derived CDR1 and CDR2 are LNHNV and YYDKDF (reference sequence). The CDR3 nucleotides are TGTGCCACCAGCAGAGGATACACGAACACTGAAGCTTTCTTT. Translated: CATSRGYTNTEAFF.

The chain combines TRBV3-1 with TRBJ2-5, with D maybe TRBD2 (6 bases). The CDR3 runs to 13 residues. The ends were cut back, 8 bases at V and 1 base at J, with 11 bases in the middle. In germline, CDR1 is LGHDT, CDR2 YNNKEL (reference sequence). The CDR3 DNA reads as TGTGCCAGCGACCGGGGGTTCCAAGAGACCCAGTACTTC. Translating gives CASDRGFQETQYF.

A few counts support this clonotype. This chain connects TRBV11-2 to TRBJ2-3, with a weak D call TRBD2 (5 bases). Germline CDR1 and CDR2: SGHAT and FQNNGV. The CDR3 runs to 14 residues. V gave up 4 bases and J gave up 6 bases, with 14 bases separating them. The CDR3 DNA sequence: TGTGCCAGCAGCTCTGGGGAACCGGGGGATACGCAGTATTTT. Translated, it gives CASSSGEPGDTQYF.

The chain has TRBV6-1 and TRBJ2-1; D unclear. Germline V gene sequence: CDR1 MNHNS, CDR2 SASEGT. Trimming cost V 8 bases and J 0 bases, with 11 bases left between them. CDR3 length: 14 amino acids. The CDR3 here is CASGRSVSYNEQFF. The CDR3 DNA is TGTGCCAGCGGCCGATCGGTCTCCTACAATGAGCAGTTCTTC.

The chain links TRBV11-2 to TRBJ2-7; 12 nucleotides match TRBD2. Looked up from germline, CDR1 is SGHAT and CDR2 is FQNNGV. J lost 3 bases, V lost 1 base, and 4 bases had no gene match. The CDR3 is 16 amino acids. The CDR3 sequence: CASSLASSGRVYEQYF. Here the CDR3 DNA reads TGTGCCAGCAGCTTAGCTTCTAGCGGGAGGGTCTACGAGCAGTACTTC.

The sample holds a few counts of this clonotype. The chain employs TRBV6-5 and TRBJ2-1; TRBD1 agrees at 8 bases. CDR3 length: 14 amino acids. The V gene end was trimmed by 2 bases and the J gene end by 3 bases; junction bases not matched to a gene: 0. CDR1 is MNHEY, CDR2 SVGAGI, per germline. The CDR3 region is CASSYGTGYNEQFF. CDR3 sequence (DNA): TGTGCCAGCAGTTACGGGACAGGCTACAATGAGCAGTTCTTC.